Here is one T cell receptor (beta chain) with its context. No antigen is known for it. Constant-segment-primed 5'RACE gave TCR alpha and TCR beta cDNA libraries with sample barcodes and UMIs. In TCRdb, the 5' RACE reads were re-called with MiXCR into one record per CDR3 protein. The sample lists 100,000 to 120,000 distinct CDR3 sequences, 22% occurring once. The CDR3 is made up of 15 amino acids. Losses at the gene ends were 0 bases for V and 3 bases for J; bases not matched to a gene: 3. Germline V lookup: CDR1 SGHTS, CDR2 YDEGEE. The data were obtained in a study of T-cell memory formation after mild COVID-19. The wider study: Largely donor-specific TCR clusters were found. Points from the study as a whole: The study found balanced CD4/CD8 in clones contracting day 15 to 85 and a CD4+ lean in later expanders. The pre-infection memory compartment contained some responding clones, suggesting cross-reactive memory joined.

The clonotype was recovered from a man between 18 and 29 years old who had mild COVID-19 (a few samples of this study predate the infection). Cell type and time point are not known. V usage is TRBV5-8 and J usage is TRBJ2-7; TRBD2 matches 10 bases. The sequencing input was PBMCs or a T cell subset sorted from them (not recorded which). The CDR3 sequence: CASSLVTSGDYEQYF. DNA for the CDR3: TGTGCCAGCAGCTTGGTAACTAGCGGGGACTACGAGCAGTACTTC. The whole variable domain, filled in from reference TRBV5-8 and TRBJ2-7, reads EAGVTQSPTHLIKTRGQQATLRCSPISGHTSVYWYQQALGLGLQFLLWYDEGEERNRGNFPPRFSGRQFPNYSSELNVNALELEDSALYLCASSLVTSGDYEQYFGPGTRLTVT.